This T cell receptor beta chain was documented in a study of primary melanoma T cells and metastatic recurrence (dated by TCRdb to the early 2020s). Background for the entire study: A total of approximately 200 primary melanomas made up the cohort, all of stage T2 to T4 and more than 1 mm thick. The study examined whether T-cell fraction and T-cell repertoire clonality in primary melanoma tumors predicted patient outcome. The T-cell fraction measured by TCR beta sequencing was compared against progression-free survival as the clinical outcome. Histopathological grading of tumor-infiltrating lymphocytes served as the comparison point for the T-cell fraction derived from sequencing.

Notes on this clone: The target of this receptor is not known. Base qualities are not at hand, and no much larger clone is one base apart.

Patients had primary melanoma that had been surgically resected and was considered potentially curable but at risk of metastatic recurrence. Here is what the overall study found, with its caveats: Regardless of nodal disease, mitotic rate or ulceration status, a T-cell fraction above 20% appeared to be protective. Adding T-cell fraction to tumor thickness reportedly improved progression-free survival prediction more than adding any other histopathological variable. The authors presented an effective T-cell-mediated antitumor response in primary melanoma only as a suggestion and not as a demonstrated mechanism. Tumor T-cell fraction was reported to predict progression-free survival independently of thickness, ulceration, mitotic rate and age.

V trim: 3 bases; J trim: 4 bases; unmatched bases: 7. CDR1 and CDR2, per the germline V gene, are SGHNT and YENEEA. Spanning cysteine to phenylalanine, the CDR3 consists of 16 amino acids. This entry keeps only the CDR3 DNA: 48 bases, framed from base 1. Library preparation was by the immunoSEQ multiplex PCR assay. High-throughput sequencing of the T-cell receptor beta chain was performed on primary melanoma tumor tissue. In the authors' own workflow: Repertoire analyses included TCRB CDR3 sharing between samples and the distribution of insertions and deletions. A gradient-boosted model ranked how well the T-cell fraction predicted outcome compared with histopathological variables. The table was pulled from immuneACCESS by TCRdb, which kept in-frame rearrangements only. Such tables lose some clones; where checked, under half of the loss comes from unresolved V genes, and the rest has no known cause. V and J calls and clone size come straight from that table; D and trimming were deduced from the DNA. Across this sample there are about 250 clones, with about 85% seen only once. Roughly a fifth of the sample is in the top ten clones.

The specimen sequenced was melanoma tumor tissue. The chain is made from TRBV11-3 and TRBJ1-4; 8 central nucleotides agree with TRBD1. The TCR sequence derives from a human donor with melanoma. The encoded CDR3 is CASSLQTGDYNEKLFF. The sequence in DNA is TGTGCCAGCAGCTTGCAGACAGGGGACTATAATGAAAAACTGTTTTTT. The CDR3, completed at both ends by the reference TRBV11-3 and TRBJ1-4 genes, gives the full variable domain EAGVVQSPRYKIIEKKQPVAFWCNPISGHNTLYWYLQNLGQGPELLIRYENEEAVDDSQLPKDRFSAERLKGVDSTLKIQPAELGDSAVYLCASSLQTGDYNEKLFFGSGTQLSVL.